Here is one T cell receptor (beta chain) with its context. The CDR3 sequence is 13 residues long. The V and J ends lost 7 bases and 2 bases respectively, with 11 bases between them. Germline V gene sequence: CDR1 MDHEN, CDR2 SYDVKM. These data originate in a study of blood T cell repertoires in COVID-19. Study-level background: Some COVID-19 samples were acute and others convalescent; all came from the United States, Italy and Spain. PBMCs, B-cell-depleted T cells, or T cells provided the cDNA or gDNA that made up the material.

The authors' processing: Reference gene primers were amplified, and this amplification served to estimate nucleated cell counts. Here immunoSEQ multiplex PCR was the method, and the copy in TCRdb shows in-frame clones only, minus some. V, J and clone size were drawn from that table, and D and trimming were deduced from the DNA. The repertoire holds about 140,000 clones, around three quarters seen once, with approximately 14% in the top ten. This rearrangement joins TRBV28 to TRBJ2-5, with D possibly matching TRBD1 (6 bases). The sequencing sample was made of peripheral blood. The TCR was taken from a man at least 80 years old with acute or convalescent COVID-19. CDR3 region: CASTDRLQETQYF. Written as DNA, the CDR3 is TGTGCCAGCACGGACAGACTTCAAGAGACCCAGTACTTC.